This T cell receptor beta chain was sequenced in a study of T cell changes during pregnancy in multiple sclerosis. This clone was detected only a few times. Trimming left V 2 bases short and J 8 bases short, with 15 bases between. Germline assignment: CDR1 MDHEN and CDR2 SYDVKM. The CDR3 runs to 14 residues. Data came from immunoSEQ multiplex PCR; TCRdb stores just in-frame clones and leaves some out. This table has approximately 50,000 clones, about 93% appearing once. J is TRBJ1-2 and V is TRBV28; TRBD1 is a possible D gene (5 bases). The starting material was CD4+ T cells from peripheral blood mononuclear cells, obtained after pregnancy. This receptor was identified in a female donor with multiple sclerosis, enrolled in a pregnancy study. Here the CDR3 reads CASSLGKGLGGYTF. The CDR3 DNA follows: TGTGCCAGCAGTTTAGGGAAGGGGCTCGGAGGCTACACCTTC.